The next 8 T cell receptor beta chains were all read from a single sample in a study of blood T cell repertoires in COVID-19. Measured with immunoSEQ multiplex PCR; TCRdb has only the in-frame clones, and not every one. The sample holds a few hundred thousand clones, roughly 87% seen once. Sequencing was performed on peripheral blood. These receptors came from a man aged 50 to 60 with active or convalescent COVID-19.

This clone was detected once. The genes are TRBV2 and TRBJ1-4; D gene ambiguous. In germline, CDR1 is SNHLY, CDR2 FYNNEI. This CDR3 spans 16 amino acids. V was shortened by 0 bases and J by 7 bases, with 15 bases between the two germline ends. DNA for the CDR3: TGTGCCAGCAGTGAAGCCGACACCTCGAGATTTGAAAAACTGTTTTTT. It translates to CASSEADTSRFEKLFF.

V and J are TRBV5-6 and TRBJ2-5; a weak D match, TRBD1 (7 bases). From germline, CDR1 is SGHDT and CDR2 YYEEEE. The length of the CDR3 is 16 residues. The V end lost 0 bases, the J end lost 1 base, and 13 bases lay between the germline ends. The CDR3 bases are TGTGCCAGCAGCTTGGGGGCCAGGGGGGCCCAAGAGACCCAGTACTTC. This translates into CASSLGARGAQETQYF.

This sequence joins TRBV19 and TRBJ2-1, with 7 nucleotides matching TRBD2. The ends lost 3 bases at V and 9 bases at J; junction bases unmatched: 5. Germline CDR1 and CDR2: LNHDA and SQIVND (reference sequence). This CDR3 region has 13 residues. The CDR3 reads CASSISRESEQFF. The CDR3 DNA is TGTGCCAGTAGTATCTCGCGGGAGAGTGAGCAGTTCTTC.

The chain has TRBV30 and TRBJ1-5, with D perhaps matching TRBD1 (5 bases). V lost 2 bases to trimming and J lost 6 bases, with 17 bases between them. CDR1 GTSNPN and CDR2 SVGIG come from the germline V gene (reference sequence). This CDR3 contains 15 residues. CDR3 DNA sequence: TGTGCCTGGAGTTCAGGGCAGGCTGGAAGTCAGCCCCAGCATTTT. It specifies CAWSSGQAGSQPQHF. Full variable domain (remainder filled in from reference TRBV30 and TRBJ1-5): SQTIHQWPATLVQPVGSPLSLECTVEGTSNPNLYWYRQAAGRGLQLLFYSVGIGQISSEVPQNLSASRPQDRQFILSSKKLLLSDSGFYLCAWSSGQAGSQPQHFGDGTRLSIL.

Only a few counts were recorded for this clone. An end of the junction differs from the germline gene, which may be a read error. The J gene is TRBJ1-6, the V gene TRBV30; no clear D gene. Germline CDR1 is GTSNPN and CDR2 is SVGIG (reference sequence). The CDR3 covers 15 residues. The CDR3 here is CAGRLNEGGNSPLHF. The CDR3 DNA follows: TGTGCCGGGAGACTCAACGAAGGAGGCAATTCACCCCTCCACTTT.

This chain uses TRBV2 with TRBJ2-7; 14 nucleotides agree with TRBD2. The germline V gene encodes CDR1 SNHLY and CDR2 FYNNEI. Trimming took 6 bases from V and 4 from J; bases not matched to a gene: 8. The length of the CDR3 is 16 residues. CDR3 coding DNA: TGTGCCAGCAGCCAAGGGACTAGCGGGAGCTGGTACGAGCAGTACTTC. It encodes CASSQGTSGSWYEQYF.

The J gene is TRBJ1-6, the V gene TRBV7-2, with TRBD1 as a possible D gene (5 bases). This CDR3 comprises 15 residues. Trimming removed 5 bases from V and 5 bases from J, with 13 bases in between. CDR1 is SGHTA and CDR2 is FQGNSA in the germline V gene. This chain's CDR3 is CASSPRTGDNSPLHF. The CDR3 nucleotides read TGTGCCAGCAGCCCAAGGACGGGGGATAATTCACCCCTCCACTTT.

The chain joins TRBV29-1 to TRBJ1-1, with 8 bases matching TRBD1. V lost 6 bases, J lost 5 bases, and 8 bases stayed unmatched. The CDR3 contains 13 residues. Germline V gives CDR1 SQVTM, CDR2 ANQGSEA. CDR3 loop: CSVPGQGGTEAFF. The CDR3 region has the DNA TGCAGCGTGCCTGGACAGGGCGGTACTGAAGCTTTCTTT.